A single sample gave rise to the 30 T cell receptor beta chains below, sequenced in a study of vaccination and CD4 T cells after COVID-19. Each CDR3 protein is one row after TCRdb ran MiXCR on the PCR reads. Of roughly 14,000 distinct CDR3 sequences in the sample, 65% to 70% were seen once. The specimen was CD4+ T cells from blood, collected after SARS-CoV-2 vaccination. These receptors all come from a human donor who had recovered from COVID-19.

The rearrangement links TRBV10-3 to TRBJ1-1, with D possibly TRBD1 on 5 matching bases. Germline CDR1 ENHRY, CDR2 SYGVKD. V shed 5 bases and J shed 0 bases, with 13 bases lying between them. The CDR3 runs to 15 residues. The CDR3 DNA sequence: TGTGCCATCAGTCAAGGCCAGGGAATGAACACTGAAGCTTTCTTT. Encoded protein: CAISQGQGMNTEAFF.

CDR3 amino acids: CASMFPGGYSNQPQHF. For the CDR3, the DNA is TGTGCCAGTATGTTTCCAGGGGGATATAGCAATCAGCCCCAGCATTTT. The rearrangement links TRBV19 to TRBJ1-5; the match to TRBD1 covers 7 bases. Germline CDR1 LNHDA, CDR2 SQIVND (reference sequence). Trimming cost V 7 bases and J 0 bases; bases outside gene matches: 9. CDR3 length: 16 residues.

The chain has TRBV19 and TRBJ2-3, with TRBD2 as a possible D gene (5 bases). The CDR3 length is 13 residues. The germline CDR1 and CDR2 sequences are LNHDA and SQIVND (reference sequence). With 5 bases removed from V and 2 bases from J, the gap between germline ends came to 8 bases. The CDR3 protein is CASSADFTDTQYF. As DNA, the CDR3 is TGTGCCAGTAGTGCGGACTTCACAGATACGCAGTATTTT.

The rearrangement links TRBV20-1 to TRBJ2-5; D may be TRBD1 or TRBD2 (5 bases each). The CDR3 extends over 13 amino acids. CDR1 and CDR2 (germline): DFQATT, SNEGSKA (reference sequence). The V end lost 6 bases, the J end lost 4 bases, and 15 bases lay between the germline ends. The CDR3 loop is CSARAGTRETQYF. The CDR3 DNA reads as TGCAGTGCCAGGGCAGGGACGCGAGAGACCCAGTACTTC.

The chain couples TRBV28 to TRBJ1-3, with D unclear. Germline loops: CDR1 MDHEN, CDR2 SYDVKM. The V end was cut by 6 bases, the J end by 4 bases, with 10 bases between. The CDR3 is 13 residues long. The CDR3 sequence: CASSLRPGNTIYF. The CDR3 DNA follows: TGTGCCAGCAGCCTTAGGCCCGGAAACACCATATATTTT.

The chain joins TRBV30 to TRBJ1-5; a possible D gene is TRBD1 (5 bases). The V end lost 5 bases, the J end lost 2 bases, and 13 bases lay between the germline ends. From germline, CDR1 is GTSNPN and CDR2 SVGIG (reference sequence). CDR3 length: 14 amino acids. CDR3 amino acids: CAWAHQGGNQPQHF. In DNA, the CDR3 is TGTGCCTGGGCACATCAGGGAGGCAATCAGCCCCAGCATTTT.

This sequence joins TRBV11-2 and TRBJ2-5, with 10 positions matching TRBD1. Germline loops: CDR1 SGHAT, CDR2 FQNNGV. The CDR3 has 14 amino acids. With V trimmed by 4 bases and J by 5 bases, 4 bases remained unmatched. CDR3 loop: CASSSTGGGETQYF. CDR3 nucleotides: TGTGCCAGCAGCTCGACAGGGGGCGGTGAGACCCAGTACTTC. The full variable domain, its missing parts supplied by reference TRBV11-2 and TRBJ2-5, is EAGVAQSPRYKIIEKRQSVAFWCNPISGHATLYWYQQILGQGPKLLIQFQNNGVVDDSQLPKDRFSAERLKGVDSTLKIQPAKLEDSAVYLCASSSTGGGETQYFGPGTRLLVL.

V is TRBV5-8 and J is TRBJ2-5; the match to TRBD2 covers 10 bases. V lost 4 bases to trimming and J lost 1 base; unmatched junction nucleotides: 4. Germline V gene data show CDR1 as SGHTS and CDR2 as YDEGEE. This CDR3 spans 15 amino acids. In DNA form, the CDR3 reads TGTGCCAGCAGCGCTAGCGGGGGAGCCCAAGAGACCCAGTACTTC. Its translation: CASSASGGAQETQYF.

The rearrangement links TRBV12-3 or TRBV12-4 to TRBJ2-5; 12 nucleotides agree with TRBD2. The V segment lost 1 base and the J segment 6 bases; nucleotides outside the gene matches: 9. The CDR3 spans 17 residues. CDR3 bases: TGTGCCAGCAGTTTAGTCGGGCTAGCGGGAGGGCCACAGACCCAGTACTTC. It encodes CASSLVGLAGGPQTQYF.

This clonotype was picked up a small number of times. The V call is TRBV20-1, the J call TRBJ1-5, with TRBD1 as a possible D gene (5 bases). Germline loops: CDR1 DFQATT, CDR2 SNEGSKA (reference sequence). The CDR3 sequence is 12 residues long. V was shortened by 3 bases and J by 6 bases, with 9 bases between the two germline ends. The CDR3 bases are TGCAGTGCTAGGGGAGGGGTTCAGCCCCAGCATTTT. The encoded protein is CSARGGVQPQHF.

This chain uses TRBV20-1 with TRBJ1-4, with TRBD1 as a possible D gene (6 bases). Germline-derived CDR1 and CDR2 are DFQATT and SNEGSKA (reference sequence). This CDR3 spans 14 amino acids. The V and J ends lost 3 bases and 5 bases respectively, with 13 bases between them. In DNA form, the CDR3 reads TGCAGTGCTAGGGGGGCGGGGCCCAATGAAAAACTGTTTTTT. This gives the protein CSARGAGPNEKLFF.

Written as DNA, the CDR3 is TGTGCCAGTAGTATTCGGGGGTTAGGGAATCAGCCCCAGCATTTT. Its protein is CASSIRGLGNQPQHF. This chain joins TRBV19 and TRBJ1-5; D possibly corresponds to TRBD1 (5 bases). Trimming removed 3 bases from V and 4 bases from J, with 13 bases in between. Germline lookup yields CDR1 LNHDA and CDR2 SQIVND (reference sequence). The CDR3 contains 15 residues.

This rearrangement joins TRBV27 to TRBJ2-3; 7 nucleotides agree with TRBD1. The V gene end was trimmed by 3 bases and the J gene end by 1 base; junction bases not matched to a gene: 19. Germline values: CDR1 MNHEY, CDR2 SMNVEV (reference sequence). The CDR3 spans 20 residues. The DNA of the CDR3 is TGTGCCAGCAGTTTTGGCGCCCGAATCGGGACAGCCTACCGCACAGATACGCAGTATTTT. Its protein is CASSFGARIGTAYRTDTQYF.

This clonotype showed up just a few times. This chain links TRBV20-1 with TRBJ2-3; TRBD2 aligns across 9 bases. J was trimmed by 0 bases and V by 6 bases; bases with no gene match: 4. CDR1 is DFQATT and CDR2 is SNEGSKA in the germline V gene (reference sequence). The CDR3 is 14 residues long. CDR3 loop: CSASSGTSTDTQYF. CDR3 nucleotide sequence: TGCAGTGCGTCTAGCGGGACTAGCACAGATACGCAGTATTTT.

The rearrangement uses TRBV24-1 and TRBJ2-1, with 14 bases lining up with TRBD2. Germline CDR1 reads KGHDR; CDR2 reads SFDVKD. CDR3 length: 22 amino acids. With 6 bases clipped from V and 4 bases from J, the junction kept 22 bases outside the gene matches. CDR3 coding DNA: TGTGCCACCAGTCGGACCGGGACTAGCGGGAGAAGCCGCCCTAGGGTATACAATGAGCAGTTCTTC. Translation gives CATSRTGTSGRSRPRVYNEQFF.

This clonotype came up a few times. The chain couples TRBV15 to TRBJ2-5; D may be TRBD2 (6 bases). Looked up from germline, CDR1 is LNHNV and CDR2 is YYDKDF (reference sequence). V dropped 3 bases and J dropped 4 bases, with 9 bases sitting between them. The CDR3 sequence is 13 residues long. The CDR3 region is CATSSGTSETQYF. CDR3 sequence (DNA): TGTGCCACCAGCAGCGGGACTTCAGAGACCCAGTACTTC.

The chain employs TRBV28 and TRBJ1-1; 7 bases fit TRBD1. This CDR3 is 14 amino acids long. The germline gives CDR1 MDHEN, CDR2 SYDVKM. The J segment lost 2 bases and the V segment lost 6 bases, leaving 6 bases of the junction unmatched. The CDR3 reads CASSLGQTNTEAFF. The CDR3 DNA reads TGTGCCAGCAGCCTGGGACAGACTAACACTGAAGCTTTCTTT.

The chain has TRBV25-1 and TRBJ2-7; no firm D call. CDR1 is MGHDK, CDR2 SYGVNS, per germline. Trimming cost V 10 bases and J 7 bases, with 8 bases left between them. There are 9 residues in the CDR3. The CDR3 DNA sequence: TGTGCCACCCTAGGGGAGCAGTACTTC. Its protein is CATLGEQYF.

V usage is TRBV20-1 and J usage is TRBJ1-2; D might be TRBD1 (5 bases). Germline assignment: CDR1 DFQATT and CDR2 SNEGSKA (reference sequence). V was clipped by 3 bases and J by 6 bases, with 14 bases between them. CDR3 length equals 13 residues. The CDR3 sequence: CSASARGGDGYTF. In DNA form, the CDR3 reads TGCAGTGCTAGTGCCCGGGGGGGAGATGGCTACACCTTC.

This chain uses TRBV6-4 with TRBJ2-3; 12 nucleotides match TRBD2. Germline V gene sequence: CDR1 MRHNA, CDR2 SNTAGT. The CDR3 covers 15 residues. V shed 4 bases and J 4 bases; nucleotides not matched to a gene: 3. In DNA form, the CDR3 reads TGTGCCAGCAGTGCTGGACTAGCGGGATCAGATACGCAGTATTTT. It is translated as CASSAGLAGSDTQYF.

This clonotype showed up just once. The chain couples TRBV5-4 to TRBJ2-3; D not resolved. The V end was cut by 3 bases, the J end by 2 bases, with 10 bases between. The CDR3 spans 14 residues. Germline lookup yields CDR1 SGHNT and CDR2 YYREEE (reference sequence). The CDR3 nucleotides are TGTGCCAGCAGCTCCAGGACCCACACAGATACGCAGTATTTT. It translates to CASSSRTHTDTQYF. Full variable domain (remainder filled in from reference TRBV5-4 and TRBJ2-3): ETGVTQSPTHLIKTRGQQVTLRCSSQSGHNTVSWYQQALGQGPQFIFQYYREEENGRGNFPPRFSGLQFPNYSSELNVNALELDDSALYLCASSSRTHTDTQYFGPGTRLTVL.

The chain joins TRBV20-1 to TRBJ1-1; D possibly corresponds to TRBD1 (6 bases). This CDR3 comprises 13 residues. The V gene's germline CDR1 is DFQATT and CDR2 SNEGSKA (reference sequence). Deletions cut 6 bases from V and 1 base from J, with 12 bases between. The CDR3 region has the DNA TGCAGTGCGGTAGACAGGACGAACACTGAAGCTTTCTTT. The encoded protein is CSAVDRTNTEAFF.

The V call is TRBV20-1, the J call TRBJ2-5, with D maybe TRBD2 (7 bases). V gave up 5 bases and J gave up 4 bases, with 14 bases separating them. The CDR3 runs to 13 residues. Germline V gene sequence: CDR1 DFQATT, CDR2 SNEGSKA (reference sequence). CDR3 nucleotides: TGCAGTGCTCATGGGGGGGGCTCAGAGACCCAGTACTTC. This codes for CSAHGGGSETQYF.

The chain has TRBV28 and TRBJ2-5; 8 bases are shared with TRBD2. The germline V gene encodes CDR1 MDHEN and CDR2 SYDVKM. Losses at the gene ends were 5 bases for V and 5 bases for J; bases not matched to a gene: 7. The CDR3 covers 14 residues. The CDR3 sequence: CASSTPGLDETQYF. The CDR3 bases are TGTGCCAGCAGTACCCCGGGACTAGACGAGACCCAGTACTTC.

There are a few counts of this clonotype. The chain uses TRBV28 and TRBJ1-5; the D gene is possibly TRBD1 (6 bases). The V gene lost 2 bases and the J gene lost 1 base, with 12 bases spanning the gap. Germline values: CDR1 MDHEN, CDR2 SYDVKM. This CDR3 region has 16 residues. The CDR3 loop reads CASSLRGGASNQPQHF. The CDR3, as DNA: TGTGCCAGCAGTTTAAGGGGGGGTGCGAGCAATCAGCCCCAGCATTTT.

V gene TRBV6-1 combines with J gene TRBJ2-3; TRBD2 is a possible D gene (7 bases). This CDR3 has 13 residues. V lost 5 bases and J lost 4, with 10 bases in between. Germline values: CDR1 MNHNS, CDR2 SASEGT. This chain's CDR3 is CASSKGGADTQYF. CDR3 DNA: TGTGCCAGCAGTAAGGGGGGGGCAGATACGCAGTATTTT.

The V gene is TRBV19, the J gene TRBJ2-1; TRBD2 agrees at 12 bases. J was trimmed by 7 bases and V by 5 bases; bases with no gene match: 3. CDR1 is LNHDA, CDR2 SQIVND, per germline (reference sequence). CDR3 size: 14 residues. The CDR3 spells CASSRLAGGNEQFF. CDR3 DNA sequence: TGTGCCAGTAGTCGGCTAGCGGGAGGGAATGAGCAGTTCTTC.

DNA of the CDR3: TGTGCCAGCAGTGAGCAGGGGATCTATGGCTACACCTTC. It encodes CASSEQGIYGYTF. The rearrangement links TRBV2 to TRBJ1-2, with a weak D call TRBD1 (6 bases). V shed 3 bases and J shed 4 bases, with 9 bases lying between them. The germline gives CDR1 SNHLY, CDR2 FYNNEI. CDR3 length: 13 residues.

V is TRBV6-1 and J is TRBJ1-5; D is perhaps TRBD1 (5 bases). Between the trimmed V and J ends, which lost 5 bases and 2 bases, there was a span of 16 bases. The germline V gene encodes CDR1 MNHNS and CDR2 SASEGT. CDR3 length: 16 residues. As DNA, the CDR3 is TGTGCCAGCAGTCCCAAAGCAGGGTATGGCAATCAGCCCCAGCATTTT. Amino acids: CASSPKAGYGNQPQHF.

The J gene is TRBJ1-6, the V gene TRBV20-1; 8 bases match TRBD1. V gave up 6 bases and J gave up 5 bases; unmatched junction bases: 18. This CDR3 is built from 18 residues. The V gene's germline CDR1 is DFQATT and CDR2 SNEGSKA (reference sequence). CDR3 in DNA: TGCAGTGCCTCCATATTCCCGGGACAGGAAGAAAATAATTCACCCCTCCACTTT. It is translated as CSASIFPGQEENNSPLHF.